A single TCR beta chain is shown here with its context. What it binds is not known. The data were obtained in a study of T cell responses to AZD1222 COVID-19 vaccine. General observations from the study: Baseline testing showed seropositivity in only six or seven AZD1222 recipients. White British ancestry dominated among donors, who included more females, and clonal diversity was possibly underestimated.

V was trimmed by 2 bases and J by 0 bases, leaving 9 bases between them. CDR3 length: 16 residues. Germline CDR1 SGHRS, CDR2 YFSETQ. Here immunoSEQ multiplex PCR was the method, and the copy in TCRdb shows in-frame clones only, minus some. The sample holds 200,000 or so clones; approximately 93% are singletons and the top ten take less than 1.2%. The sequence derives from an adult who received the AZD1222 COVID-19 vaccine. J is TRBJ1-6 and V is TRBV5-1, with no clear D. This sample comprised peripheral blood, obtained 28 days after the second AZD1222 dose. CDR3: CASSFGPSSYNSPLHF. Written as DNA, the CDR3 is TGCGCCAGCAGCTTCGGACCGAGCTCCTATAATTCACCCCTCCACTTT.